This TCR beta chain derives from a study of T cells in tuberculosis. Notes on the study in general: Selection depended on which cryopreserved specimens were available. Active tuberculosis TCR-alpha repertoires lay closer to GMM-specific TCRs than IGRA-negative controls, suggesting clonal expansion. Shorter CDR3-alpha in active tuberculosis partly drove smaller distances.

The protocol was immunoSEQ multiplex PCR, while the TCRdb copy is restricted to in-frame clones and leaves out a portion. The sample records about 23,000 clones, about 97% being singletons. Unsorted cryopreserved PBMC were sequenced, averaging roughly 100,000 T cells per clinical donor. This CDR3 spans 16 amino acids. The V segment lost 5 bases and the J segment 5 bases; nucleotides outside the gene matches: 12. From germline, CDR1 is MNHEY and CDR2 SMNVEV (reference sequence). As concerns this clone: Its antigen is undetermined.

Material for sequencing was PBMCs. The TCR sequence derives from a donor aged 10 to 29 with latent tuberculosis or without tuberculosis infection. The genes are TRBV27 and TRBJ2-5; 9 bases fit TRBD1. The CDR3 here is CASSPILQGAGETQYF. In DNA, the CDR3 is TGTGCCAGCAGTCCAATCCTACAGGGGGCGGGGGAGACCCAGTACTTC.